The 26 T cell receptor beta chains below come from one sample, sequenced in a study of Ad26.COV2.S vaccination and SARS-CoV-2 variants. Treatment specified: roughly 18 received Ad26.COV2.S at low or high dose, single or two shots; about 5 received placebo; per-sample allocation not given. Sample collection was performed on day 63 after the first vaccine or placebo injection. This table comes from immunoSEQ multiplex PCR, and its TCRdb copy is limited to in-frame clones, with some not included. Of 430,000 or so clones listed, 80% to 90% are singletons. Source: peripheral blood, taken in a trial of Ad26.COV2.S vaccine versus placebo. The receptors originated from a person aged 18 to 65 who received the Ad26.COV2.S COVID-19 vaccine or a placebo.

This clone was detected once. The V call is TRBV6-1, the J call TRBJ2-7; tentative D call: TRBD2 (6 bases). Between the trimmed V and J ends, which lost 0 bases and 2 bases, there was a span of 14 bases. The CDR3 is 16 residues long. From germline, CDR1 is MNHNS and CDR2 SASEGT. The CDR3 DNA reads TGTGCCAGCAGTGAAGCCCGGGGGACTCTGGCCTACGAGCAGTACGTC. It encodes CASSEARGTLAYEQYV.

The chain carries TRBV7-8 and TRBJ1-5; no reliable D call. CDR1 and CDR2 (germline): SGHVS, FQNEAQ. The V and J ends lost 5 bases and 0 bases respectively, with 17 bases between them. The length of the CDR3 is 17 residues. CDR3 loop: CASSPRTELYSNQPQHF. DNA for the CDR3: TGTGCCAGCAGCCCAAGGACGGAGCTCTATAGCAATCAGCCCCAGCATTTT.

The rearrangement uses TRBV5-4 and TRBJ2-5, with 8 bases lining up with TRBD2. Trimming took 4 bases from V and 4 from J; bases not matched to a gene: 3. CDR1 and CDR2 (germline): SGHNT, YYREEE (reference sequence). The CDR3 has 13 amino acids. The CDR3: CASSNREGETQYF. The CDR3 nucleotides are TGTGCCAGCAGCAACCGGGAGGGAGAGACCCAGTACTTC.

The CDR3 here is CASSHIETQYF. The CDR3 coding sequence is TGTGCCAGCAGCCACATAGAGACCCAGTACTTC. The chain employs TRBV3-1 (or the pseudogene TRBV3-2) and TRBJ2-5; D is uncertain. The V gene's germline CDR1 is LGHDT and CDR2 YNNKEL (reference sequence). There are 11 residues in the CDR3. V lost 3 bases to trimming and J lost 4 bases, with 3 bases between them.

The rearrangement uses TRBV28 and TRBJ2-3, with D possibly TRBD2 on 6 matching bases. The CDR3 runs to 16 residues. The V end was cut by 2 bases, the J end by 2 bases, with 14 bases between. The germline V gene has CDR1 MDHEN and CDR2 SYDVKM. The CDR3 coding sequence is TGTGCCAGCAGTTTAGCTAGCGCGTACTTCACAGATACGCAGTATTTT. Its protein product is CASSLASAYFTDTQYF. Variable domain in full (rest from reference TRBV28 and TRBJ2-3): DVKVTQSSRYLVKRTGEKVFLECVQDMDHENMFWYRQDPGLGLRLIYFSYDVKMKEKGDIPEGYSVSREKKERFSLILESASTNQTSMYLCASSLASAYFTDTQYFGPGTRLTVL.

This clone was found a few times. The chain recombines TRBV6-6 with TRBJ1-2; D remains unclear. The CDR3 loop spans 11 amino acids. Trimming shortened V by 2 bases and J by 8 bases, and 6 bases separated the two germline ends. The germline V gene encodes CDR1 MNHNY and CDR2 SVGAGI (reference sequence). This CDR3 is CASSYGGGYTF. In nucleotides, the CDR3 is TGTGCCAGCAGTTACGGTGGAGGCTACACCTTC.

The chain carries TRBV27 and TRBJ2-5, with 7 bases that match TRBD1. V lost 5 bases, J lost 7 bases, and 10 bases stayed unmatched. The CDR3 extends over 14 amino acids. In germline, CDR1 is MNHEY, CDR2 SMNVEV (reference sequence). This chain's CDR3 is CASSHQRQGGTQYF. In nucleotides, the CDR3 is TGTGCCAGCAGTCACCAAAGACAGGGTGGGACCCAGTACTTC.

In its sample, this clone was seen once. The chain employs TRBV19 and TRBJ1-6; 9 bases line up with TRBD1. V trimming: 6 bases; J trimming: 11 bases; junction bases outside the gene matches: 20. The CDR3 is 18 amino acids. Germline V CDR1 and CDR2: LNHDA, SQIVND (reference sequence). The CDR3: CASSLMGAASTGGAPLHF. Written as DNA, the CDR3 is TGTGCCAGTAGCCTCATGGGGGCAGCCTCGACAGGGGGGGCACCCCTCCACTTT.

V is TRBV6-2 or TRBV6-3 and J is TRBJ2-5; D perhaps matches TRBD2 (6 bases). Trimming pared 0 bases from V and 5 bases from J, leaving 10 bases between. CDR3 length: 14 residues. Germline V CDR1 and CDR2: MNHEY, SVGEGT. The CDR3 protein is CASSYSGLAETQYF. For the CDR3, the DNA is TGTGCCAGCAGTTACTCGGGGCTAGCGGAGACCCAGTACTTC.

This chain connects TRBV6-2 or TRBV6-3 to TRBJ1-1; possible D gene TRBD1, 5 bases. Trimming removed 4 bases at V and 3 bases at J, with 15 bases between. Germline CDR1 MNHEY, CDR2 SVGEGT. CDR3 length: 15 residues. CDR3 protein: CASSFRGWEDTEAFF. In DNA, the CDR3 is TGTGCCAGCAGTTTCCGGGGGTGGGAAGACACTGAAGCTTTCTTT.

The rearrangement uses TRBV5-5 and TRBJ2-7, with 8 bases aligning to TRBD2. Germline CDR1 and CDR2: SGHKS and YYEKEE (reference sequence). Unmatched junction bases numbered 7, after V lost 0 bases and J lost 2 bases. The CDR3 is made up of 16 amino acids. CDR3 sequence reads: CASSLAGPAGAYEQYF. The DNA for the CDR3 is TGTGCCAGCAGCTTGGCCGGCCCAGCGGGGGCCTACGAGCAGTACTTC.

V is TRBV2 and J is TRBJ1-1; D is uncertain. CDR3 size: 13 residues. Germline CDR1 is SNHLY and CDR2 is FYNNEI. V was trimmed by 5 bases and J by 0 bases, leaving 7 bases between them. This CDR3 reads CASSLDVNTEAFF. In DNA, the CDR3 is TGTGCCAGCAGTTTAGACGTGAACACTGAAGCTTTCTTT.

The DNA of the CDR3 is TGTGCCAGTAGCACCCCAAGGGGGGATAGCAATCAGCCCCAGCATTTT. Encoded protein: CASSTPRGDSNQPQHF. The V gene is TRBV19, the J gene TRBJ1-5; D might be TRBD1 (6 bases). From germline, CDR1 is LNHDA and CDR2 SQIVND (reference sequence). Trimming removed 6 bases at V and 0 bases at J, with 15 bases between. The CDR3 runs to 16 residues.

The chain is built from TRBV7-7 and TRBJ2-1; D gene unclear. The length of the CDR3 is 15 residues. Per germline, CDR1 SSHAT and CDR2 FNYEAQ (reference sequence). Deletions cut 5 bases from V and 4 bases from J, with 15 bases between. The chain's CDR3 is CASSANPDGYNEQFF. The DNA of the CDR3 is TGTGCCAGCAGCGCGAACCCCGACGGGTACAATGAGCAGTTCTTC.

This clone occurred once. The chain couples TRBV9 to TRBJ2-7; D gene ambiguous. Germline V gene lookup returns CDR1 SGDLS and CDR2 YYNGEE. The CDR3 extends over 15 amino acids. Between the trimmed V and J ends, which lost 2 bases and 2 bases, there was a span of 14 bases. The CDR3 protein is CASSVLPGGTYEQYF. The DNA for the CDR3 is TGTGCCAGCAGCGTTTTGCCTGGTGGGACCTACGAGCAGTACTTC.

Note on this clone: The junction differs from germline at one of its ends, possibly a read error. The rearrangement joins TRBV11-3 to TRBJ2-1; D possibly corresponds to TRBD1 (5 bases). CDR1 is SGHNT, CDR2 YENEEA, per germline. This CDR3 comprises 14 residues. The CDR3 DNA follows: TGTGCCAGCAGCCATACAGGCTCCGACAATGAGCAGTTCTTC. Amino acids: CASSHTGSDNEQFF.

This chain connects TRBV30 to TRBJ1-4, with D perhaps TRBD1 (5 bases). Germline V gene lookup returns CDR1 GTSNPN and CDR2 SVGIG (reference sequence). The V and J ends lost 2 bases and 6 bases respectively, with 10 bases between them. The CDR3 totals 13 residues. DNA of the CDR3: TGTGCCTGGAGTCCGGGACCCTATGAAAAACTGTTTTTT. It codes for CAWSPGPYEKLFF.

The CDR3 coding sequence is TGCAGCGTTGAAAGGGCCAGGGGCAGCTCCTACGAGCAGTACGTC. This codes for CSVERARGSSYEQYV. The chain couples TRBV29-1 to TRBJ2-7; D might be TRBD1 (6 bases). The V gene lost 2 bases and the J gene lost 0 bases, with 14 bases spanning the gap. The CDR3 sequence is 15 residues long. The germline V gene has CDR1 SQVTM and CDR2 ANQGSEA.

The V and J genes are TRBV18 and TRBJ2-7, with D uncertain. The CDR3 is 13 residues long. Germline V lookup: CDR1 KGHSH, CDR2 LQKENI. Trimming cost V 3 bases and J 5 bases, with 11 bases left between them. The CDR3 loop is CASSPLGGHEQYV. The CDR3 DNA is TGTGCCAGCTCACCTTTGGGCGGCCACGAGCAGTACGTC.

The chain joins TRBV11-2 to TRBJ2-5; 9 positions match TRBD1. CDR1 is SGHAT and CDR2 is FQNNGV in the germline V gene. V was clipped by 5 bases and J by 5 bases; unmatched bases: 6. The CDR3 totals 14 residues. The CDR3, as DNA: TGTGCCAGCAGCCGAACAGGGGGCGGTGAGACCCAGTACTTC. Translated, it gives CASSRTGGGETQYF.

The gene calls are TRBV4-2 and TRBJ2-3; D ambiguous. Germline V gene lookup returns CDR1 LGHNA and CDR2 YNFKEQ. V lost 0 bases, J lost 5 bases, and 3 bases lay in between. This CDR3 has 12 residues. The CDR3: CASSQDLDTQYF. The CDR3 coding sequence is TGTGCCAGCAGCCAAGATCTAGATACGCAGTATTTT.

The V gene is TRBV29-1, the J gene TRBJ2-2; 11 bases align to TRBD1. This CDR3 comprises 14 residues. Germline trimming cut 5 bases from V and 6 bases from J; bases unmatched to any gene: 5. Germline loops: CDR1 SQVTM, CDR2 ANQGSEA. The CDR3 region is CSVRDRGEAGELFF. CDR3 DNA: TGCAGCGTTCGGGACAGGGGGGAAGCCGGGGAGCTGTTTTTT.

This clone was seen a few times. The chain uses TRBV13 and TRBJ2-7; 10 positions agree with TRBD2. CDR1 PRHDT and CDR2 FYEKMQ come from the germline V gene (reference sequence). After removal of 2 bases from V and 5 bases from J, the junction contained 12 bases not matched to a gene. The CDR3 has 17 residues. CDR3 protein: CASSLLPSGGARDEQYF. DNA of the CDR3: TGTGCCAGCAGCTTACTCCCCAGCGGGGGGGCGCGCGACGAGCAGTACTTC.

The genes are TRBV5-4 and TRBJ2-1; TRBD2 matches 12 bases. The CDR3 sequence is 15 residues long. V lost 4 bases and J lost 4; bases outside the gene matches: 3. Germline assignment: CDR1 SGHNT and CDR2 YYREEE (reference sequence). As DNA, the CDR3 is TGTGCCAGCAGCGCCGGGACTAGCGGGTACAATGAGCAGTTCTTC. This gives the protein CASSAGTSGYNEQFF.

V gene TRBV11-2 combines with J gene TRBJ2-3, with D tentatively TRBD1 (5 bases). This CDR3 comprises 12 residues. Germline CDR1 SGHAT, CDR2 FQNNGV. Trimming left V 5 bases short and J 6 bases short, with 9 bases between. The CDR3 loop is CASSPQGDTQYF. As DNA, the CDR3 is TGTGCCAGCAGCCCCCAGGGCGATACGCAGTATTTT.

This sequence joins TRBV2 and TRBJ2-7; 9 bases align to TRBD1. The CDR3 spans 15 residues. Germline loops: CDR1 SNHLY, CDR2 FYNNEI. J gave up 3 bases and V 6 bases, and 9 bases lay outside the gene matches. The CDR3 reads CASRLAGQGNYEQYF. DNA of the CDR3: TGTGCCAGCAGGCTGGCAGGACAGGGGAACTACGAGCAGTACTTC.